This T cell receptor (beta chain) was obtained from a study of T cell repertoires in cytomegalovirus infection. Across the whole study: Both CMV infection and a matching HLA type were indicated by public TCR beta signatures. Study-wide results and caveats: CMV-specific TCR beta clonotypes restricted by HLA-C were the ones dominating the ex vivo response. Summed frequency of public TCR beta families distinguished CMV carriers with the relevant HLA.

The V gene lost 8 bases and the J gene lost 0 bases, with 10 bases spanning the gap. The CDR3 has 14 residues. This clonotype showed up many times. Its target is not known. TCRdb reprocessed the reads via MiXCR and lists one record per CDR3 protein. The sample includes 350,000 to 550,000 distinct CDR3 sequences, 31% of them seen just once. The clonotype comes from a human donor in good health (CMV status not recorded). Some clones in this sample may be carry-over from other donors' samples. The chain is built from TRBV12-3 or TRBV12-4 and TRBJ1-4; D gene uncertain. Material: PBMCs. The CDR3 nucleotides are TGTGCCAGCTGTGTCAGATCAACTAATGAAAAACTGTTTTTT. Protein sequence: CASCVRSTNEKLFF.